This TCR beta chain stems from a study of blood T cells in healthy people across ages. As concerns this clonotype: Its cognate antigen is unknown.

This CDR3 spans 16 amino acids. From germline, CDR1 is SGHNT and CDR2 YYREEE (reference sequence). J was trimmed by 0 bases and V by 1 base; bases with no gene match: 1. Sample-barcoded 5' priming and a J-beta primer mix drove a second PCR of roughly 7 to 11 cycles. TCRdb reanalysed the 5' RACE reads using MiXCR and keeps one entry per CDR3 protein. Here the sample spans over 750,000 distinct CDR3 sequences, just under 25% being singletons. Findings of the study overall: Relative to aged donors, long-lived donors carried more naive CD4+ cells and displayed higher diversity.

These data also formed part of another study, on T cells of mothers and their children.

Sequences were obtained from blood. The clonotype originates from a boy between 10 and 17 years old in good health. V and J are TRBV5-4 and TRBJ2-6; TRBD2 aligns across 7 bases. CDR3 coding DNA: TGTGCCAGCAGCTTGACGGGGGGCTCTGGGGCCAACGTCCTGACTTTC. It is translated as CASSLTGGSGANVLTF. Drawing the rest from reference TRBV5-4 and TRBJ2-6, the complete variable domain is ETGVTQSPTHLIKTRGQQVTLRCSSQSGHNTVSWYQQALGQGPQFIFQYYREEENGRGNFPPRFSGLQFPNYSSELNVNALELDDSALYLCASSLTGGSGANVLTFGAGSRLTVL.